Below, one T cell receptor beta chain is given with its context. Cohort 3 donors counted as recovered after two negative PCRs, clearance, or resolved symptoms. Profiled with immunoSEQ multiplex PCR; TCRdb holds only in-frame clones, not every one. The sample yields roughly 160,000 clones, approximately 77% seen once. This record comes from a study of blood T cell repertoires in COVID-19. The TCR comes from a man in his sixties who had recovered from COVID-19. Sample: PBMCs or T cells enriched from blood (not recorded which).

The CDR3 bases are TGTGCCAGCAGACGGGGACAGGGGAACAATCAGCCCCAGCATTTT. This sequence encodes CASRRGQGNNQPQHF. The chain joins TRBV27 to TRBJ1-5; the match to TRBD1 covers 10 bases. The ends lost 6 bases at V and 3 bases at J; junction bases unmatched: 5. The length of the CDR3 is 15 residues. Looked up from germline, CDR1 is MNHEY and CDR2 is SMNVEV (reference sequence).